This TCR beta chain was captured by sequencing in a study of blood T cell repertoires in COVID-19. About the research overall: Some COVID-19 samples were acute and others convalescent; all came from the United States, Italy and Spain. Sources were T cells, B-cell-depleted T cells, or PBMCs; the material itself was cDNA or gDNA.

While infection was still active, Seattle patients were enrolled and then followed longitudinally. Sequenced by immunoSEQ multiplex PCR; TCRdb stores in-frame clones only, minus some. This sample carries 62,000 or so clones, around 80% of them seen once, and the ten largest clones take approximately 15%. V was pared by 4 bases and J by 4 bases, with 4 bases of the junction left unmatched. Germline CDR1 MNHEY, CDR2 SVGAGI. This CDR3 region has 13 residues. The specimen was peripheral blood. This receptor was taken from a man aged 60-69 years with COVID-19, enrolled during active disease. The V and J genes are TRBV6-5 and TRBJ2-7, with 7 bases that match TRBD2. Here the CDR3 reads CASSFERDYEQYF. DNA for the CDR3: TGTGCCAGCAGTTTTGAGCGGGATTACGAGCAGTACTTC.